These T cell receptor beta chains were read from a single sample in a study of blood T cell repertoires in COVID-19. Repertoires were generated with immunoSEQ multiplex PCR, while TCRdb's copy carries only in-frame clones and drops some. The sample holds approximately 310,000 clones; approximately 81% are singletons and the top ten take 1.5% to 2%. Sequences were obtained from PBMCs or T cells enriched from blood (not recorded which). The receptors stem from a woman under 40 who had been exposed to COVID-19. The CDR3 runs from the conserved cysteine through the conserved F or W. The D gene is left open where the match is weak. Expanded clones are given a class, and other clones once, few, many or no size at all.

DNA	CDR3	V	J	D	size
TGTGCCAGCAGCCGGACTACTTCCTCCTACGAGCAGTACTTC	CASSRTTSSYEQYF	TRBV9	TRBJ2-7	.	.
TGTGCCAGTACGAAGACAGGGGTGAACGAGCAGTACTTC	CASTKTGVNEQYF	TRBV12-3/TRBV12-4	TRBJ2-7	TRBD1	few
TGTGCCAGCAGTGCCCCCGGGGGAGGGACCGACGGTGGCTACACCTTC	CASSAPGGGTDGGYTF	TRBV25-1	TRBJ1-2	.	.
TGTGCCAGCAGGGGCGCGAGCTCCTACGAGCAGTACTTC	CASRGASSYEQYF	TRBV6-5	TRBJ2-7	.	.
TGTGCCAGCAGCGTAGGAGGGGGACTAGCGGGATCGAATGAGCAGTTCTTC	CASSVGGGLAGSNEQFF	TRBV9	TRBJ2-1	TRBD2	.
TGTGCCAGCAGCGCAGCGGGAGGGAATACGTTCTTC	CASSAAGGNTFF	TRBV11-3	TRBJ2-1	TRBD2	.
TGTGCCAGCAGTTTATACGGGACAGCCACAGATACGCAGTATTTT	CASSLYGTATDTQYF	TRBV27	TRBJ2-3	TRBD1	.
TGTGCCAGCAGCGAACAGGGTGGCCAAGAGACCCAGTACTTC	CASSEQGGQETQYF	TRBV7-9	TRBJ2-5	.	.
TGTGCCAGCAGATCACAGGGAACCTACGAGCAGTACTTC	CASRSQGTYEQYF	TRBV2	TRBJ2-7	.	.
TGTGCCAGCAGCTTAATGACGGGAGACGATGAGCAGTTCTTC	CASSLMTGDDEQFF	TRBV7-3	TRBJ2-1	.	.
TGTGCCAGCAGTTTAGGGAGGGGGAACACTGAAGCTTTCTTT	CASSLGRGNTEAFF	TRBV27	TRBJ1-1	.	.
TGTGCCAGTAGTTTGTCGGGTGAGCAGTTCTTC	CASSLSGEQFF	TRBV19	TRBJ2-1	.	.
TGCGCCAGCAGCCCGGGACAGGGGTACTCCTACGAGCAGTACTTC	CASSPGQGYSYEQYF	TRBV5-1	TRBJ2-7	TRBD1	.
TGTGCCAGCAGCTTGGCAGTATCCTACGAGCAGTACTTC	CASSLAVSYEQYF	TRBV5-6	TRBJ2-7	.	.
TGTGCCAGCGAGGGTACTAACTATGGCTACACCTTC	CASEGTNYGYTF	TRBV28	TRBJ1-2	.	.
TGTGCCAGCAGGAGCTTTACCGGGACTAGCGGGAGCCTCTACGAGCAGTACTTC	CASRSFTGTSGSLYEQYF	TRBV27	TRBJ2-7	TRBD2	once
TGTGCCAGCAGTTATTCACAGGGTGGCAGCGAGCAGTACTTC	CASSYSQGGSEQYF	TRBV6-2/TRBV6-3	TRBJ2-7	.	few
TGCGCCAGCAGCCAAGCTCTTCAGGGGAACAACTATGGCTACACCTTC	CASSQALQGNNYGYTF	TRBV4-1	TRBJ1-2	.	.
TGTGCCATGGGACAGAGTGGCACCGGGGAGCTGTTTTTT	CAMGQSGTGELFF	TRBV10-3	TRBJ2-2	TRBD1	.
TGCAGTGCTAGTGGGAGGGCCCTAAGTGTCTACGAGCAGTACTTC	CSASGRALSVYEQYF	TRBV20-1	TRBJ2-7	TRBD2	.
TGTGCCAGCAGAGCAGGGGAGACCCAGTACTTC	CASRAGETQYF	TRBV27	TRBJ2-5	.	.
TGTGCCAGCTCATTGACTAGCGGGGGGTACGAGCAGTACTTC	CASSLTSGGYEQYF	TRBV18	TRBJ2-7	TRBD2	.
TGTGCCAGCAGCCGTGACAGGGTTGGATTCTATGGCTACACCTTC	CASSRDRVGFYGYTF	TRBV7-2	TRBJ1-2	TRBD1	.
TGTGCCAGCAGTTTACGACTGCCCGGTGGCAATGAGCAGTTCTTC	CASSLRLPGGNEQFF	TRBV28	TRBJ2-1	.	.
TGTGCCAGCAGCTTAGGAGGCGGATTAAGCTCCTACGAGCAGTACTTC	CASSLGGGLSSYEQYF	TRBV7-9	TRBJ2-7	.	.
TGCGCCAGCAGAGACAGCTCTGGAAACACCATATATTTT	CASRDSSGNTIYF	TRBV5-1	TRBJ1-3	.	.
TGTGCCAGCAGCCCAGGACTTCTAGCGGGGGAAGCTATACCCAACCCCCACGAGCAGTACTTC	CASSPGLLAGEAIPNPHEQYF	TRBV4-2	TRBJ2-7	TRBD2	.
TGCAGCGTGCGCCAGGGGGCTGGAAACACCATATATTTT	CSVRQGAGNTIYF	TRBV29-1	TRBJ1-3	TRBD1	.
TGTGCCAGCAGTATCAGGGGGCTTTTTGGCTACACCTTC	CASSIRGLFGYTF	TRBV6-1	TRBJ1-2	TRBD1	.
TGTGCCTGGATTCGGGCAGATACGCAGTATTTT	CAWIRADTQYF	TRBV30	TRBJ2-3	.	.
TGTGCCAGCTCACCTCCCCGGGGAGGGAGCACAGATACGCAGTATTTT	CASSPPRGGSTDTQYF	TRBV18	TRBJ2-3	TRBD2	.
TGTGCTAGCAGCTCGGGACAGTACAATGAGCAGTTCTTC	CASSSGQYNEQFF	TRBV7-7	TRBJ2-1	TRBD1	.
TGCGCCAGCAGCTTGGTAACCGGGACAGCGACAAAGAACACTGAAGCTTTCTTT	CASSLVTGTATKNTEAFF	TRBV5-1	TRBJ1-1	TRBD1	.
TGTGCCTGGGGACAGGGGAACACTGAAGCTTTCTTT	CAWGQGNTEAFF	TRBV30	TRBJ1-1	TRBD1	few
TGTGCCAGCAGCTCAGGGACAGGGTCCTACAATGAGCAGTTCTTC	CASSSGTGSYNEQFF	TRBV7-8	TRBJ2-1	TRBD1	.
TGTGCCAGCAGTTCCAGCCGGGACTACACCTACAATGAGCAGTTCTTC	CASSSSRDYTYNEQFF	TRBV27	TRBJ2-1	TRBD2	.
TGTGCCAGCAGTTTCAGGGATGGGGCAGATACGCAGTATTTT	CASSFRDGADTQYF	TRBV28	TRBJ2-3	.	once
TGTGCCAGCAGTGAGGGTGAAACTAATGAAAAACTGTTTTTT	CASSEGETNEKLFF	TRBV28	TRBJ1-4	.	once
TGCAGTGCTAGCGTCGCCTACGAGCAGTACTTC	CSASVAYEQYF	TRBV20-1	TRBJ2-7	.	.
TGTGCCAGCAGCCAGGGTCCGACTAGCGGGGGCGAGCAGTACTTC	CASSQGPTSGGEQYF	TRBV4-2	TRBJ2-7	TRBD2	.
TGTGCCAGCAGCTGGGGAATCAAGGGAGTCACCTCTGGGGCCAACGTCCTGACTTTC	CASSWGIKGVTSGANVLTF	TRBV7-8	TRBJ2-6	.	once
TGTGCCAGCAGCTTACAGGTTTTCGAGACCCAGTACTTC	CASSLQVFETQYF	TRBV7-3	TRBJ2-5	.	.
TGTGCCAGCAGTGAAGCGGCAGGGCAAACAGATACGCAGTATTTT	CASSEAAGQTDTQYF	TRBV6-1	TRBJ2-3	.	.
TGTGCCAGCAAGCGCGGACAGGGAACCTACGAGCAGTACTTC	CASKRGQGTYEQYF	TRBV6-5	TRBJ2-7	TRBD1	.